This is a list of T cell receptor beta chains from one sample in a study of graft-versus-host responses after intestinal transplantation. Assay: immunoSEQ multiplex PCR; the TCRdb copy retains only in-frame clones and omits some. The sample contains 130,000 to 150,000 clones, around 90% of which appear only once. These receptors' antigens are unknown. The sample in question was unstimulated CD4+ T cells sorted from spleen or lymph node cells, obtained before intestinal transplant. The receptor set was obtained from a human donor who received an intestinal transplant. The CDR3 runs from the conserved cysteine through the conserved F or W. D genes are given only for firm matches. The size field is filled for only some rows; it gives once, few, many or a size class.

j_gene | abundance | d_gene | v_gene | CDR3aa | CDR3nt
TRBJ2-7 | . | . | TRBV30 | CAWSVGTPWSEQYF | TGTGCCTGGAGTGTAGGGACCCCATGGAGCGAGCAGTACTTC
TRBJ1-2 | . | . | TRBV20-1 | CSALSWGYTF | TGCAGTGCTCTTTCATGGGGCTACACCTTC
TRBJ2-2 | . | . | TRBV2 | CASRNTGELFF | TGTGCCAGCAGAAACACCGGGGAGCTGTTTTTT
TRBJ1-1 | . | TRBD1 | TRBV7-9 | CASSRDRDTEAFF | TGTGCCAGCAGCAGGGACAGGGACACTGAAGCTTTCTTT
TRBJ1-3 | . | TRBD1 | TRBV6-1 | CASQKGQGIGNTIYF | TGTGCCAGCCAAAAGGGACAGGGCATCGGAAACACCATATATTTT
TRBJ2-7 | few | . | TRBV15 | CATSRDPAYEQYF | TGTGCCACCAGCAGAGATCCCGCCTACGAGCAGTACTTC
TRBJ2-1 | . | . | TRBV4-2 | CASSHGGAGSSYNEQFF | TGTGCCAGCAGCCATGGAGGGGCGGGTAGCTCCTACAATGAGCAGTTCTTC
TRBJ1-3 | . | . | TRBV5-4 | CASSLAPHSGNTIYF | TGTGCCAGCAGCTTGGCCCCCCACTCTGGAAACACCATATATTTT
TRBJ2-7 | . | . | TRBV6-6 | CASRDLSYEQYF | TGTGCCAGCAGGGACTTATCCTACGAGCAGTACTTC
TRBJ2-7 | . | . | TRBV2 | CASSYGFGRYEQYF | TGTGCCAGCAGTTACGGTTTTGGTAGGTACGAGCAGTACTTC
TRBJ2-7 | . | . | TRBV28 | CASSPHGGPSYEQYF | TGTGCCAGCAGTCCCCACGGGGGGCCATCCTACGAGCAGTACTTC
TRBJ1-5 | . | TRBD1 | TRBV2 | CASSGTGGGPQPQHF | TGTGCCAGCAGTGGCACAGGGGGTGGGCCTCAGCCCCAGCATTTT
TRBJ1-2 | . | TRBD1 | TRBV27 | CASSPRTGNYGYTF | TGTGCCAGCAGTCCCCGGACAGGGAACTATGGCTACACCTTC
TRBJ2-1 | . | . | TRBV19 | CASSPRLGAEQFF | TGTGCCAGTAGTCCGAGACTGGGGGCCGAGCAGTTCTTC
TRBJ2-3 | . | . | TRBV28 | CASSFTPKTDTQYF | TGTGCCAGCAGTTTCACCCCTAAAACAGATACGCAGTATTTT
TRBJ2-7 | . | TRBD2 | TRBV6-1 | CASRGAGGNYEQYF | TGTGCCAGCAGGGGAGCGGGGGGAAACTACGAGCAGTACTTC
TRBJ2-3 | . | . | TRBV6-6 | CASSPGRITDTQYF | TGTGCCAGCAGCCCCGGACGGATCACAGATACGCAGTATTTT
TRBJ1-5 | once | . | TRBV2 | CASSEAGQTSNQPQHF | TGTGCCAGCAGTGAGGCAGGACAGACTAGCAATCAGCCCCAGCATTTT
TRBJ2-7 | . | . | TRBV5-6 | CASSWEEYEQYF | TGTGCCAGCAGCTGGGAGGAATACGAGCAGTACTTC
TRBJ2-7 | . | . | TRBV7-9 | CASSLGRDPGAEQYF | TGTGCCAGCAGCTTAGGCAGGGACCCAGGGGCCGAGCAGTACTTC